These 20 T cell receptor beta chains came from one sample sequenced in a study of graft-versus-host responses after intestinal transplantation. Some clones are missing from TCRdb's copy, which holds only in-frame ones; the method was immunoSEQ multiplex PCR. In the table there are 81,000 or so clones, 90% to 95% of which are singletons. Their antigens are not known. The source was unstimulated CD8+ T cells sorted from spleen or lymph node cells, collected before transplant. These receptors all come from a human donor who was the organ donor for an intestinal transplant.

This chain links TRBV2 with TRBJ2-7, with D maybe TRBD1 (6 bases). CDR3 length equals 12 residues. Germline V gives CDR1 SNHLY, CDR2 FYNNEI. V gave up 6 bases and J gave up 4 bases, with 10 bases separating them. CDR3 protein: CASRETGYEQYF. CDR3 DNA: TGTGCCAGCAGGGAGACAGGTTACGAGCAGTACTTC.

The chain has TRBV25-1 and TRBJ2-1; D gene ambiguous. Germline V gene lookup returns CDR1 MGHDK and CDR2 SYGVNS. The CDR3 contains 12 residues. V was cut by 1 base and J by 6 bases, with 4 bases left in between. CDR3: CASSEFLNEQFF. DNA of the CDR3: TGTGCCAGCAGTGAATTTCTCAATGAGCAGTTCTTC. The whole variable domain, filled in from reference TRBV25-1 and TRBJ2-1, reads EADIYQTPRYLVIGTGKKITLECSQTMGHDKMYWYQQDPGMELHLIHYSYGVNSTEKGDLSSESTVSRIRTEHFPLTLESARPSHTSQYLCASSEFLNEQFFGPGTRLTVL.

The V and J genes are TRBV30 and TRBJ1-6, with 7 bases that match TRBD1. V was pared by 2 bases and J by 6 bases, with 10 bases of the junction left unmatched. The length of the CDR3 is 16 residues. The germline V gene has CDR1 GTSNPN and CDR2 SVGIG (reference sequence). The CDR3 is CAWSYLLGTANSPLHF. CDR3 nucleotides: TGTGCCTGGAGTTATCTATTAGGGACAGCTAATTCACCCCTCCACTTT.

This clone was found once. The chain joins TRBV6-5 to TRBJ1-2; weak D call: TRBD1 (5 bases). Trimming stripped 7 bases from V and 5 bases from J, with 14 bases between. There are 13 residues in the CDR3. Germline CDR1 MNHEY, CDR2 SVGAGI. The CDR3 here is CASTPYRGYGYTF. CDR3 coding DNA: TGTGCCAGCACCCCTTACCGGGGGTATGGCTACACCTTC.

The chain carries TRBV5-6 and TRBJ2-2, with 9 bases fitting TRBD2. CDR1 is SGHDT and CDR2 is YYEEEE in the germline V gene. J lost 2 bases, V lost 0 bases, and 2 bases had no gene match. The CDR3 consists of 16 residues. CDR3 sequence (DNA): TGTGCCAGCAGCTTGGGACTAGCGGCTAACACCGGGGAGCTGTTTTTT. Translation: CASSLGLAANTGELFF.

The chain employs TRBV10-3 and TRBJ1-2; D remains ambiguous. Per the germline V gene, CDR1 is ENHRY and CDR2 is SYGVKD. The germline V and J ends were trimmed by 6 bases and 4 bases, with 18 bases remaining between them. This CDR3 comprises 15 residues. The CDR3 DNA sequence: TGTGCCATCAGACCAGGCAGATGGATGCTCTATGGCTACACCTTC. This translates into CAIRPGRWMLYGYTF.

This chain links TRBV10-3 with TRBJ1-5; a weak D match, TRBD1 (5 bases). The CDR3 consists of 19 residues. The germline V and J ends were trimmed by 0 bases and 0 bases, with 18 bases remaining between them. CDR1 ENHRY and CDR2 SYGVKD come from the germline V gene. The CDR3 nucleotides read TGTGCCATCAGTGAGTCGGGGCGATCCCTTCCCTATAGCAATCAGCCCCAGCATTTT. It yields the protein CAISESGRSLPYSNQPQHF.

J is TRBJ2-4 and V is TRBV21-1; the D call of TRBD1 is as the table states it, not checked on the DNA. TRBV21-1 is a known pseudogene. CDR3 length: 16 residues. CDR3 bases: TGTGCCAGCAGCAAAATTTGGGGCTTAGCCAAAAACATTCAGTACTTC. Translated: CASSKIWGLAKNIQYF.

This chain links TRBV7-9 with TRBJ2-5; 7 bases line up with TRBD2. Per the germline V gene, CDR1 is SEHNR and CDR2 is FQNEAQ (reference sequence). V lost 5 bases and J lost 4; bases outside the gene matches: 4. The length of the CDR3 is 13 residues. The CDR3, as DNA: TGTGCCAGCAGCCCCCAGCGGGGAGAGACCCAGTACTTC. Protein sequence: CASSPQRGETQYF.

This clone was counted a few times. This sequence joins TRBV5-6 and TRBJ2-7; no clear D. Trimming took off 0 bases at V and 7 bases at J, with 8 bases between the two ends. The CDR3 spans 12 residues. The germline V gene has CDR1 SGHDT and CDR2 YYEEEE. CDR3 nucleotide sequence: TGTGCCAGCAGCTTGGCCTTGAGGGAGCAGTACTTC. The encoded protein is CASSLALREQYF. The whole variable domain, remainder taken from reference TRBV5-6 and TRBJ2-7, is DAGVTQSPTHLIKTRGQQVTLRCSPKSGHDTVSWYQQALGQGPQFIFQYYEEEERQRGNFPDRFSGHQFPNYSSELNVNALLLGDSALYLCASSLALREQYFGPGTRLTVT.

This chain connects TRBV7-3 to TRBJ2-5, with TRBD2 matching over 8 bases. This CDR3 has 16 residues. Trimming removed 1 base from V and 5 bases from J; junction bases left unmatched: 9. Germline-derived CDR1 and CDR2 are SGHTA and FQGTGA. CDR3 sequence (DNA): TGTGCCAGCAGCTTAAGGGCGGGGGGTTATGACGAGACCCAGTACTTC. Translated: CASSLRAGGYDETQYF.

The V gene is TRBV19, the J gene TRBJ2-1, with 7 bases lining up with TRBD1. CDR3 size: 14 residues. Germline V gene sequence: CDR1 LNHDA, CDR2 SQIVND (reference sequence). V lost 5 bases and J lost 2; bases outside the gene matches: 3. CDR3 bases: TGTGCCAGTAGTCAGGGGGAACCCTACAATGAGCAGTTCTTC. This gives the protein CASSQGEPYNEQFF.

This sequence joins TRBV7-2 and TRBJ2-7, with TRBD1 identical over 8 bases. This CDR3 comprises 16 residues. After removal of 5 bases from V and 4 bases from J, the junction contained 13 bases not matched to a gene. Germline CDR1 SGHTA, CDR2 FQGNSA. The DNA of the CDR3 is TGTGCCAGCAGCATCCTCGGGCAGGGGGCTGGGTACGAGCAGTACTTC. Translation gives CASSILGQGAGYEQYF.

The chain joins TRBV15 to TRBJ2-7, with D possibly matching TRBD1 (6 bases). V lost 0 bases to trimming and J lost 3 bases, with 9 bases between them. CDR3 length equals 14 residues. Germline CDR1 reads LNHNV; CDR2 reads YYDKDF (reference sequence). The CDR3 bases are TGTGCCACCAGCAGAGATGGCAGGGGCTACGAGCAGTACTTC. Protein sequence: CATSRDGRGYEQYF. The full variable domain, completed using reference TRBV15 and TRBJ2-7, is DAMVIQNPRYQVTQFGKPVTLSCSQTLNHNVMYWYQQKSSQAPKLLFHYYDKDFNNEADTPDNFQSRRPNTSFCFLDIRSPGLGDTAMYLCATSRDGRGYEQYFGPGTRLTVT.

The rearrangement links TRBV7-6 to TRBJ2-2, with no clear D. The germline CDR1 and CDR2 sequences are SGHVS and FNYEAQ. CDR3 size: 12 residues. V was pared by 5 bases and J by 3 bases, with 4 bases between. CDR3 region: CASSLYTGELFF. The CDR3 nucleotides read TGTGCCAGCAGCCTGTACACCGGGGAGCTGTTTTTT.

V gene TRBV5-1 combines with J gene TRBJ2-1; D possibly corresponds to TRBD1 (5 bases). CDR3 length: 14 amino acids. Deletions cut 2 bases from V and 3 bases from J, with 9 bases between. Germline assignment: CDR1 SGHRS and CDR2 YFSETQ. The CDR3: CASSFFDSYNEQFF. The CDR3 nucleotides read TGCGCCAGCAGCTTCTTCGACAGCTACAATGAGCAGTTCTTC.

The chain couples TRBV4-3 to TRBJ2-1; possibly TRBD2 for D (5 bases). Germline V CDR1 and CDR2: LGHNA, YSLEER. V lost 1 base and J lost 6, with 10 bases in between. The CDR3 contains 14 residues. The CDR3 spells CASSQGGWVNEQFF. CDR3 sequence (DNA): TGCGCCAGCAGCCAAGGAGGGTGGGTCAATGAGCAGTTCTTC.

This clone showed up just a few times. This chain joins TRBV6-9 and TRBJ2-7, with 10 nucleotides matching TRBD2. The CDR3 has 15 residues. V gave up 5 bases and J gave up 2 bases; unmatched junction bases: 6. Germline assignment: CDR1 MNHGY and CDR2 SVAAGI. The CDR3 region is CASSIGLAAPYEQYF. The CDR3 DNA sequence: TGTGCCAGCAGTATCGGACTAGCGGCTCCCTACGAGCAGTACTTC.

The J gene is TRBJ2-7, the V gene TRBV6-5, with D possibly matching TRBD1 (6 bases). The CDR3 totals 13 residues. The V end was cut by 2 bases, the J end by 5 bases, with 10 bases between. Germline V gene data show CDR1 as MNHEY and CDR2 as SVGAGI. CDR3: CASSYTTGNEQYF. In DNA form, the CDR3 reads TGTGCCAGCAGTTACACTACAGGGAACGAGCAGTACTTC.

CDR3 coding DNA: TGTGCCAGCAGCCTACTTTTGGCGGGAAGGTCAGATACGCAGTATTTT. This encodes CASSLLLAGRSDTQYF. This chain joins TRBV14 and TRBJ2-3; weak D call: TRBD2 (6 bases). Germline values: CDR1 SGHDN, CDR2 FVKESK. The V gene lost 4 bases and the J gene lost 4 bases, with 18 bases spanning the gap. This CDR3 is built from 16 residues.